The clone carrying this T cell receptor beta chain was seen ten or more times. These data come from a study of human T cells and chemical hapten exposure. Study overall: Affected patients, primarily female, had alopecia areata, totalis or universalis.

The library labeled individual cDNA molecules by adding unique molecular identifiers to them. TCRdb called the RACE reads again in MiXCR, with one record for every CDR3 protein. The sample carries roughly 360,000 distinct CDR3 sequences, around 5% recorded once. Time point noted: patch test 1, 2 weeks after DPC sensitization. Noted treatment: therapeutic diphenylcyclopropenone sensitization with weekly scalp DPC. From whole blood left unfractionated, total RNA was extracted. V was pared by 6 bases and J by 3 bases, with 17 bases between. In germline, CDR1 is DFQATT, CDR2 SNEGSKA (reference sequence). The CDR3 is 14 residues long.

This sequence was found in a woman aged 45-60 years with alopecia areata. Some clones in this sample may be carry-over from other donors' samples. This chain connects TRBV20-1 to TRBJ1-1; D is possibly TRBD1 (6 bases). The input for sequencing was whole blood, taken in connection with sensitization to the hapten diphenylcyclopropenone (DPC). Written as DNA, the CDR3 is TGCAGTGCCCCCCCGGCGGGGGCGGACACTGAAGCTTTCTTT. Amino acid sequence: CSAPPAGADTEAFF.